This is a list of T cell receptor beta chains from one sample in a study of blood T cell repertoires in COVID-19. Profiled with immunoSEQ multiplex PCR; TCRdb holds only in-frame clones, not every one. The table lists 250,000 to 300,000 clones, around 83% of them singletons, with about 5% in the top ten. Sample: PBMCs or T cells enriched from blood (not recorded which). Source of these receptors: a man in his forties who had been exposed to COVID-19. Each CDR3 is given with its conserved first and last residue. A D gene is named only where the DNA matches it firmly.

d_call j_call v_call cdr3_aa
TRBD2 TRBJ2-5 TRBV7-2 CASSLGLAGGFQETQYF
- TRBJ1-2 TRBV4-2 CASSLESPGIGGRVGGYTF
TRBD1 TRBJ1-5 TRBV2 CASSADRGLGQPQHF
- TRBJ2-7 TRBV19 CASSPGRRRTYEQYF
TRBD2 TRBJ2-5 TRBV4-2 CASSHSSGRAGETQYF
TRBD1 TRBJ2-1 TRBV5-1 CASSLRFRQGLEYNEQFF
- TRBJ1-4 TRBV6-6 CASSYSPGVEKLFF
TRBD1 TRBJ2-5 TRBV11-3 CASGNRDRETQYF
TRBD1 TRBJ1-1 TRBV5-5 CASSLVGQGAMNTEAFF
TRBD1 TRBJ1-2 TRBV7-9 CASSSSPQPRGERHF
- TRBJ2-3 TRBV7-3 CASSLANTDTQYF
- TRBJ1-1 TRBV5-1 CASRPDGRGSNTEAFF
- TRBJ2-7 TRBV6-5 CASSLTRVHEQYF
- TRBJ1-1 TRBV7-4 CASSLEQVNTEAFF
- TRBJ2-1 TRBV27 CASRIYSGSYNEQFF
TRBD2 TRBJ2-3 TRBV10-3 CAINLAGGPSADTQYF
TRBD1 TRBJ1-6 TRBV6-4 CASSDTDRGNSPLHF
TRBD1 TRBJ2-7 TRBV5-8 CASSLEGASSNEQYF
- TRBJ2-5 TRBV14 CASSRKEPGTKETQYF